The clone carrying this TCR beta chain was found once. The method was immunoSEQ multiplex PCR; TCRdb's version includes in-frame clones alone and lacks a portion of them. The sample contains 35,000 to 45,000 clones, nearly 90% of which appear only once. The CDR3 loop spans 18 amino acids. Germline V gene sequence: CDR1 SGDLS, CDR2 YYNGEE. Unmatched junction bases numbered 8, after V lost 0 bases and J lost 2 bases. These data originate in a study of T cell changes during pregnancy in multiple sclerosis. The rearrangement uses TRBV9 and TRBJ2-1; 10 positions match TRBD2. The sequence came from a female donor with multiple sclerosis, enrolled in a pregnancy study. The sample in question was CD4+ T cells from peripheral blood mononuclear cells, obtained after pregnancy. In nucleotides, the CDR3 is TGTGCCAGCAGCGTAGTGAGCACTAGCGGGGCGCCCTACAATGAGCAGTTCTTC. It translates to CASSVVSTSGAPYNEQFF.